This passage covers 6 T cell receptor beta chains from one sample sequenced in a study of cytomegalovirus exposure and HLA in healthy donors. PCR primers comprised 60 Vbeta and 13 Jbeta primers. Clones were sequenced by immunoSEQ multiplex PCR, and TCRdb holds only the in-frame ones, with some missing. The sample lists fewer than 250,000 clones, roughly four fifths occurring once. The sequencing input was PBMCs. Receptors were obtained from a man in his forties in good health and CMV-seropositive.

This chain uses TRBV27 with TRBJ2-6; D is uncertain. CDR3 length equals 15 residues. Trimming removed 2 bases from V and 0 bases from J, with 5 bases in between. Germline CDR1 is MNHEY and CDR2 is SMNVEV (reference sequence). The CDR3 DNA reads as TGTGCCAGCAGTTTAGGCAGCTCTGGGGCCAACGTCCTGACTTTC. Amino acid sequence: CASSLGSSGANVLTF.

This clone was recorded once. V and J are TRBV28 and TRBJ2-2, with 7 bases identical to TRBD1. After removal of 4 bases from V and 5 bases from J, the junction contained 7 bases not matched to a gene. This CDR3 is built from 15 residues. Germline CDR1 MDHEN, CDR2 SYDVKM. The CDR3 sequence: CASSSDRERTGELFF. The CDR3 nucleotides read TGTGCCAGCAGTTCCGACAGGGAAAGGACCGGGGAGCTGTTTTTT.

This clone was seen more than once but under ten times. J is TRBJ2-4 and V is TRBV5-6; D may be TRBD2 (5 bases). V gave up 0 bases and J gave up 7 bases, with 14 bases separating them. Germline V CDR1 and CDR2: SGHDT, YYEEEE. The CDR3 has 15 residues. For the CDR3, the DNA is TGTGCCAGCAGCTTGGGGGCGGGCTTTCGGAACATTCAGTACTTC. It encodes CASSLGAGFRNIQYF.

This clone was recorded once. The chain combines TRBV5-1 with TRBJ2-4; 7 bases fit TRBD2. The CDR3 runs to 17 residues. Unmatched junction bases numbered 12, after V lost 1 base and J lost 5 bases. Germline CDR1 SGHRS, CDR2 YFSETQ. The DNA of the CDR3 is TGCGCCAGCAGCTTGACTTTGGGAGGGCGTTTTGAAAACATTCAGTACTTC. It specifies CASSLTLGGRFENIQYF. The variable domain in full, with the rest retrieved from reference TRBV5-1 and TRBJ2-4, is KAGVTQTPRYLIKTRGQQVTLSCSPISGHRSVSWYQQTPGQGLQFLFEYFSETQRNKGNFPGRFSGRQFSNSRSEMNVSTLELGDSALYLCASSLTLGGRFENIQYFGAGTRLSVL.

This sequence joins TRBV11-2 and TRBJ2-5; a weak D match, TRBD1 (6 bases). This CDR3 region has 12 residues. CDR1 SGHAT and CDR2 FQNNGV come from the germline V gene. V dropped 6 bases and J dropped 7 bases, with 12 bases sitting between them. The CDR3 DNA reads as TGTGCCAGCAGTTCCGACAGGCGGACCCAGTACTTC. Amino acid sequence: CASSSDRRTQYF.

This sequence joins TRBV5-8 and TRBJ1-4, with 9 bases identical to TRBD1. The junction had 5 bases not matched to a gene; V was cut back by 1 base and J by 7 bases. This CDR3 contains 15 residues. The germline CDR1 and CDR2 sequences are SGHTS and YDEGEE. The chain's CDR3 is CASSLPGTGSEKLFF. The CDR3 nucleotides are TGTGCCAGCAGCTTGCCCGGGACAGGGAGTGAAAAACTGTTTTTT.